The source of this T cell receptor beta chain is a study of T-cell memory formation after mild COVID-19 listed by TCRdb under 2021. Notes on the research overall: TCR sequence clusters from the two donors were largely donor specific. Longitudinal TCRalpha and TCRbeta repertoire sequencing tracked T-cell clones expanding and contracting after mild COVID-19 in a couple of donors. The cohort was made up of two young adult volunteers, one female and one male, who were previously healthy.

Of note for this clonotype: What antigen it recognizes has not been identified. Base qualities were left out, and no much larger clone turns up one base away.

Ficoll-Paque density gradient centrifugation was used to isolate PBMCs. Sequencing was carried out with an Illumina NovaSeq 6000. TCRalpha and TCRbeta cDNA libraries were built by 5'RACE with constant-segment primers, adding sample barcodes and unique molecular identifiers. RNA was extracted from every sample with Trizol reagent. The libraries were amplified in two PCR steps, and the second step added a second sample barcode and Illumina TruSeq adapters. Sequencing of the libraries was done on an Illumina NovaSeq, producing 2 x 150 bp paired-end reads. In the paper's pipeline: With migec v1.2.7, reads were demultiplexed and then collapsed into UMI-guided consensus sequences. Using mixcr v2.1.11, UMI consensuses were aligned to TRA and TRB V and J templates and then assembled into clonotypes. A clonotype was counted as expanded or contracted only if both edgeR and NoisET called the change significant, with noise models trained on biological replicates. For edgeR calls, a false discovery rate-adjusted p below 0.01 and a log2 fold-change threshold of 1 were applied. As an exploratory analysis of dynamics, max-normalized trajectories of the 1000 most abundant clonotypes were examined with PCA combined with hierarchical clustering. Separately sequenced CD4+ and CD8+ repertoires were used to assign the CD4 or CD8 phenotype of responding clones. The public sequencing data were trimmed at Q25 with fastp and processed into clonotypes with MiXCR by TCRdb, which kept only in-frame beta chains. When rows share a CDR3 protein, they turn into one entry using the most common DNA and genes. What appears here as the V and J calls and clone size reflects TCRdb's work, not the paper's. For this sample the table gives 180,000 or so distinct CDR3 sequences, of which 11% were detected only once. The top ten clonotypes cover 3% to 4% of the sample.

Broader findings and caveats from the paper: Balanced CD4/CD8 phenotypes were observed for clones contracting from day 15 to 85, whereas a bias towards CD4+ was observed for a second wave of clones expanding from day 15 to 37. Some responding clones were detected in pre-infection memory, which suggested that pre-existing cross-reactive memory T cells had joined the SARS-CoV-2 response. Only a couple of mild cases were covered in the study, and larger cohorts including severe cases with pre-infection samples were considered necessary. The second-wave clones that peaked on day 37 were not confirmed to be SARS-CoV-2 specific. Contracting CD4+ clones appeared mostly in the CM and EM memory subsets, whereas CD8+ clones were enriched in EMRA.

CDR1 and CDR2 (SGHAT, FQDESV) derive from the germline V gene (reference sequence). The CDR3 measures 15 amino acids from cysteine to phenylalanine. CDR3 DNA is the only sequence kept; it has 45 bases, read in frame from the first base. The trim is 2 bases for V and 7 bases for J, with a gap of 15 bases between the germline ends. This TCR was recovered from a man younger than 30 who had mild COVID-19 (a few samples of this study predate the infection). The sample titles of this study are shuffled in the database, so cell type and time point are left out; the donor was told from shared clones. Sequences were obtained from PBMCs or a T cell subset sorted from them (not recorded which). Here the chain combines TRBV11-1 and TRBJ2-1; a weak D assignment points to TRBD1 (5 bases agree). The CDR3 amino acid sequence is: CASSLIQDGLNEQFF. The nucleotide sequence reads as follows: TGTGCCAGCAGCTTAATACAGGATGGCCTTAATGAGCAGTTCTTC.